This is a list of T cell receptor beta chains from one sample in a study of T cells in Graves' hyperthyroidism and ophthalmopathy. In TCRdb, the multiplex PCR reads were re-called with MiXCR into one record per CDR3 protein. Here the sample spans fewer than 750,000 distinct CDR3 sequences, about 14% being singletons. Sample: blood. These receptors all come from a woman aged 50 to 65 with Graves' ophthalmopathy. The CDR3 runs from the conserved cysteine through the conserved F or W. Fields, in order: CDR3 length, J gene, clone size, D gene, V gene, CDR3 protein, CDR3 DNA. A D gene is named only where the DNA matches it firmly. Clone size is given for some rows only: seen once, a few or many times, or a class if the clone is expanded.

length: 16
J: TRBJ2-7
size: few
D: NA
V: TRBV28
CDR3: CASSSRQAARRYEQYF
DNA: TGTGCCAGCAGTTCAAGACAGGCCGCTCGTCGGTACGAGCAGTACTTC

length: 14
J: TRBJ1-2
size: many
D: NA
V: TRBV6-1
CDR3: CASKPGADNYGYTF
DNA: TGTGCCAGCAAGCCGGGGGCTGATAACTATGGCTACACCTTC

length: 17
J: TRBJ2-1
size: NA
D: NA
V: TRBV20-1
CDR3: CSARDFRLAGSYNEQFF
DNA: TGCAGTGCTAGGGATTTCAGGCTCGCCGGGAGTTACAATGAGCAGTTCTTC

length: 15
J: TRBJ2-7
size: many
D: TRBD2
V: TRBV28
CDR3: CASSLRRELGYEQYF
DNA: TGTGCCAGCAGTTTAAGGCGGGAGTTGGGCTACGAGCAGTACTTC

length: 16
J: TRBJ1-5
size: many
D: NA
V: TRBV7-2
CDR3: CASSDRDRGANQPQHF
DNA: TGTGCCAGCAGCGACCGGGACCGGGGGGCCAATCAGCCCCAGCATTTT

length: 15
J: TRBJ2-1
size: NA
D: TRBD2
V: TRBV7-3
CDR3: CASSGGTRTYNEQFF
DNA: TGTGCCAGTAGTGGCGGGACTAGAACCTACAATGAGCAGTTCTTC

length: 15
J: TRBJ2-7
size: many
D: NA
V: TRBV12-3/TRBV12-4
CDR3: CASSPIGSRGYEQYF
DNA: TGTGCCAGCAGTCCTATTGGAAGCAGGGGTTACGAGCAGTACTTC

length: 15
J: TRBJ1-5
size: NA
D: NA
V: TRBV4-2
CDR3: CASSQEDGPREPQHF
DNA: TGTGCCAGCAGCCAAGAAGATGGCCCTAGGGAGCCCCAGCATTTT

length: 18
J: TRBJ2-6
size: few
D: NA
V: TRBV29-1
CDR3: CSVVSHLDGDSGANVLTF
DNA: TGCAGCGTTGTCTCTCACCTCGACGGAGACTCTGGGGCCAACGTCCTGACTTTC

length: 14
J: TRBJ2-1
size: few
D: NA
V: TRBV29-1
CDR3: CSVEQTTNFYEQFF
DNA: TGCAGCGTTGAACAAACGACTAACTTCTATGAGCAGTTCTTC

length: 14
J: TRBJ2-7
size: NA
D: TRBD2
V: TRBV19
CDR3: CASSKREGSYEQYF
DNA: TGTGCCAGTAGTAAGCGGGAGGGCTCCTACGAGCAGTACTTC

length: 16
J: TRBJ2-5
size: NA
D: TRBD2
V: TRBV7-9
CDR3: CASGISGGGYQETQYF
DNA: TGTGCCAGCGGAATTAGTGGGGGGGGGTACCAAGAGACCCAGTACTTC

length: 12
J: TRBJ1-1
size: NA
D: TRBD1
V: TRBV4-1
CDR3: CASSQSGQEAFF
DNA: TGCGCCAGCAGCCAATCGGGACAGGAAGCTTTCTTT

length: 13
J: TRBJ2-7
size: many
D: NA
V: TRBV2
CDR3: CASSVQVVYEQYF
DNA: TGTGCCAGCAGTGTACAGGTTGTCTACGAGCAGTACTTC

length: 16
J: TRBJ1-3
size: NA
D: NA
V: TRBV5-6
CDR3: CASSFRSVTIGNTIYF
DNA: TGTGCCAGCAGCTTCCGTAGCGTGACGATCGGAAACACCATATATTTT

length: 15
J: TRBJ2-5
size: many
D: NA
V: TRBV6-5
CDR3: CASSYSVLYQETQYF
DNA: TGTGCCAGCAGTTACTCAGTACTGTACCAAGAGACCCAGTACTTC

length: 13
J: TRBJ2-7
size: NA
D: NA
V: TRBV4-3
CDR3: CASSKALGSEQYF
DNA: TGCGCCAGCAGCAAAGCCCTAGGCTCCGAGCAGTACTTC

length: 13
J: TRBJ2-1
size: NA
D: NA
V: TRBV5-6
CDR3: CASSLEVVDEQFF
DNA: TGTGCCAGCAGCTTGGAGGTTGTGGATGAGCAGTTCTTC

length: 15
J: TRBJ2-1
size: many
D: TRBD1
V: TRBV2
CDR3: CASSDATGGNNEQFF
DNA: TGTGCCAGCAGTGATGCGACAGGGGGGAACAATGAGCAGTTCTTC

length: 17
J: TRBJ1-3
size: many
D: NA
V: TRBV27
CDR3: CASSSTPLGRGGNTIYF
DNA: TGTGCCAGCAGTTCGACCCCTCTAGGCAGGGGAGGAAACACCATATATTTT

length: 19
J: TRBJ2-1
size: many
D: TRBD2
V: TRBV28
CDR3: CASSGPGLAGGHSYNEQFF
DNA: TGTGCCAGCAGCGGTCCGGGACTAGCGGGAGGCCACTCCTACAATGAGCAGTTCTTC

length: 13
J: TRBJ2-1
size: many
D: NA
V: TRBV28
CDR3: CASSTETDNEQFF
DNA: TGTGCCAGCAGTACTGAGACAGACAATGAGCAGTTCTTC

length: 19
J: TRBJ2-3
size: NA
D: TRBD2
V: TRBV4-1
CDR3: CASSQEDPGLAIPTDTQYF
DNA: TGCGCCAGCAGCCAAGAAGACCCGGGACTAGCGATTCCCACAGATACGCAGTATTTT

length: 17
J: TRBJ2-5
size: NA
D: NA
V: TRBV20-1
CDR3: CSARLATEAGWGETQYF
DNA: TGCAGTGCTAGACTTGCGACGGAGGCAGGGTGGGGGGAGACCCAGTACTTC

length: 14
J: TRBJ2-1
size: few
D: NA
V: TRBV7-3
CDR3: CASSLSTAHNEQFF
DNA: TGTGCCAGCAGCTTATCTACTGCTCACAATGAGCAGTTCTTC

length: 18
J: TRBJ2-6
size: NA
D: NA
V: TRBV19
CDR3: CASSIVADGNSGANVLTF
DNA: TGTGCCAGTAGTATAGTAGCGGACGGGAACTCTGGGGCCAACGTCCTGACTTTC

length: 15
J: TRBJ2-1
size: many
D: NA
V: TRBV7-9
CDR3: CASSPTGTPNNEQFF
DNA: TGTGCCAGCAGCCCGACCGGGACCCCGAACAATGAGCAGTTCTTC